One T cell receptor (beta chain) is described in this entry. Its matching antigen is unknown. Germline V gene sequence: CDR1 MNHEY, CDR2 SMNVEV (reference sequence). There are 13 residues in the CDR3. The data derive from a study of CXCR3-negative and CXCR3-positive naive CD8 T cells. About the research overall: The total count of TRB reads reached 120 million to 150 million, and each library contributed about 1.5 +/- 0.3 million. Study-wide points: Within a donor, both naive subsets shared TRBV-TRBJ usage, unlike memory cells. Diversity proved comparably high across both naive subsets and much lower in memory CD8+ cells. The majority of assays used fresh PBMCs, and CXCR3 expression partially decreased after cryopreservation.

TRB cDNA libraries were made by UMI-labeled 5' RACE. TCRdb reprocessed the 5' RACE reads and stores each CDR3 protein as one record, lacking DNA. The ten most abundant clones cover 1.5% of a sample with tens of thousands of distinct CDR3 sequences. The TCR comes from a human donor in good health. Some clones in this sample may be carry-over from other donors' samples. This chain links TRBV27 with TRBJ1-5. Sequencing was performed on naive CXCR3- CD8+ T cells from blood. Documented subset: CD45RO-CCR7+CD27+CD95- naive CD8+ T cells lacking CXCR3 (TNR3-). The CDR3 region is CASSLRYHQPQHF.